One TCR beta chain is described in this entry. In the original workflow: Nucleated cell counts were estimated from reference gene primer amplification. The data were produced by immunoSEQ multiplex PCR, yet TCRdb's version contains in-frame clones alone and is incomplete. V and J calls and clone size are those listed in that table; D and trimming were worked out from the DNA. The data show approximately 220,000 clones, 80% to 90% seen once. The data are from a study of blood T cell repertoires in COVID-19. Whole-study context: There were acute and convalescent COVID-19 samples, and they came from the United States, Italy and Spain. Sources were T cells, B-cell-depleted T cells, or PBMCs; the material itself was cDNA or gDNA.

With 0 bases clipped from V and 2 bases from J, the junction kept 4 bases outside the gene matches. The CDR3 is made up of 15 amino acids. The germline V gene encodes CDR1 SGHRS and CDR2 YFSETQ. Sequencing was performed on peripheral blood. This clonotype was sampled from a man aged 45 to 65 who had recovered from COVID-19. The chain joins TRBV5-1 to TRBJ2-7; 8 nucleotides match TRBD1. Here the CDR3 reads CASSLETGVAYEQYF. CDR3 bases: TGCGCCAGCAGCTTGGAGACAGGGGTGGCCTACGAGCAGTACTTC. The full variable domain, rest sourced from reference TRBV5-1 and TRBJ2-7, is KAGVTQTPRYLIKTRGQQVTLSCSPISGHRSVSWYQQTPGQGLQFLFEYFSETQRNKGNFPGRFSGRQFSNSRSEMNVSTLELGDSALYLCASSLETGVAYEQYFGPGTRLTVT.